One T cell receptor (beta chain) is described in this entry. As yet, its antigen is unknown. Original methodology: Quality scores were absent from the junction-only immunoSEQ sequences, so filtering differed. Repertoires were generated with immunoSEQ multiplex PCR, while TCRdb's copy carries only in-frame clones and drops some. The V and J calls and the clone size are those of that table, but D and trimming were determined from the DNA. This table has millions of clones, 85% to 95% appearing once. This sample was included in a study of shared clonotypes between healthy human individuals. Study results and limitations: Several donors held 4.5% to 5% of naive CD4 clonotypes in common.

The donor population consisted of healthy HIV-negative adults with no recent acute infections or vaccinations. CDR3 length equals 17 residues. CDR1 and CDR2 from the germline V gene are KGHSH and LQKENI. Trimming took 3 bases from V and 1 from J; bases not matched to a gene: 7. This TCR came from a man younger than 35 in good health. V is TRBV18 and J is TRBJ2-2, with TRBD1 matching over 8 bases. The sequenced sample consisted of naive CD4+ T cells sorted from blood. Sample subset: CD45RA+ positively selected. The CDR3 nucleotides are TGTGCCAGCTCACCGAGCTTACAGGGGGTGAACACCGGGGAGCTGTTTTTT. Amino acids: CASSPSLQGVNTGELFF. The full variable domain, its missing parts supplied by reference TRBV18 and TRBJ2-2, is NAGVMQNPRHLVRRRGQEARLRCSPMKGHSHVYWYRQLPEEGLKFMVYLQKENIIDESGMPKERFSAEFPKEGPSILRIQQVVRGDSAAYFCASSPSLQGVNTGELFFGEGSRLTVL.